This T cell receptor beta chain was recovered during a study of T cell responses to AZD1222 COVID-19 vaccine. TCRdb's table, derived via immunoSEQ multiplex PCR, lists solely in-frame clones and lacks some. The table includes more than 75,000 clones, 85% to 90% detected once. With respect to this clone: Its antigen is currently unknown.

Study-level results: There were vaccine-associated CD4 TCRs across spike, dominant at 160-218 and 743-854. The number of AZD1222 recipients seropositive at baseline was only five to seven. Clonal diversity was possibly underestimated, and white British individuals and females predominated among donors.

With 5 bases clipped from V and 0 bases from J, the junction kept 12 bases outside the gene matches. CDR3 length: 19 residues. The germline V gene encodes CDR1 SGHVS and CDR2 FQNEAQ. The chain couples TRBV7-8 to TRBJ2-6; 8 nucleotides agree with TRBD1. The source is an adult in good health. Sequencing was performed on peripheral blood, taken on day 0 of AZD1222 vaccination. The CDR3 bases are TGTGCCAGCAGCCAAACCCAGACAGGGGTGAGCTCTGGGGCCAACGTCCTGACTTTC. Its translation is CASSQTQTGVSSGANVLTF.